There are many counts of the clone carrying this T cell receptor beta chain. The antigen is undetermined. A sample-barcoded 5' primer and a J-beta primer mix were used in a second PCR of roughly 7 to 11 cycles. One entry per CDR3 protein, called by TCRdb with MiXCR from the 5' RACE reads. The repertoire has 600,000 or so distinct CDR3 sequences, about 30% of them found once; the top ten carry 15% to 17%. This record belongs to a study of blood T cells in healthy people across ages. Study findings and constraints: No conclusive comparison of naive versus antigen-experienced cells was possible with unsorted PBMCs.

V lost 5 bases and J lost 9; bases outside the gene matches: 7. The CDR3 has 14 amino acids. From germline, CDR1 is SGHTA and CDR2 FQGNSA. V is TRBV7-2 and J is TRBJ2-1, with 10 bases lining up with TRBD1. This receptor was obtained from a woman older than 75 in good health. Sequencing was performed on blood. CDR3 sequence (DNA): TGTGCCAGCAGCGAACAGACAGGGGGCTCTGAGCAGTTCTTC. This encodes CASSEQTGGSEQFF.